A single sample gave rise to the 32 T cell receptor beta chains below, sequenced in a study of T cells in localized non-small cell lung cancer. The assay was immunoSEQ multiplex PCR, and TCRdb's table has in-frame clones only and misses some. The data show almost 4,000 clones, around 28% seen once. The specimen comprised lung tumor tissue, sampled before any cancer treatment. Receptors were obtained from a man aged 40 to 70 with stage II lung adenocarcinoma.

The chain uses TRBV19 and TRBJ1-2; maybe TRBD1 (6 bases). The CDR3 is 13 residues long. From germline, CDR1 is LNHDA and CDR2 SQIVND (reference sequence). The germline V and J ends were trimmed by 3 bases and 8 bases, with 13 bases remaining between them. CDR3 amino acids: CASSIQGLAGYTF. The CDR3, as DNA: TGTGCCAGTAGTATCCAGGGGCTGGCGGGCTACACCTTC.

This rearrangement joins TRBV19 to TRBJ2-4, with 8 positions matching TRBD1. CDR3 size: 16 residues. With 4 bases clipped from V and 0 bases from J, the junction kept 5 bases outside the gene matches. CDR1 is LNHDA, CDR2 SQIVND, per germline (reference sequence). The CDR3 DNA sequence: TGTGCCAGTAGTACGGGGACAGGAGGAGCCAAAAACATTCAGTACTTC. It translates to CASSTGTGGAKNIQYF.

This clone has ten or more counts. Germline is not matched at one junction end, which may reflect a read error. This sequence joins TRBV6-8 and TRBJ1-5; 7 bases agree with TRBD1. Germline V lookup: CDR1 MNHGY, CDR2 SAAAGT. The CDR3 loop spans 14 amino acids. The DNA of the CDR3 is TGTGCCATCAGTACAGGGGATAGCAATCAGCCCCAGCATTTT. Residues: CAISTGDSNQPQHF.

This chain connects TRBV11-3 to TRBJ2-1; 7 positions match TRBD2. Trimming at V came to 3 bases and at J to 6 bases, leaving 5 bases not matched to a gene. The CDR3 is made up of 14 amino acids. Germline assignment: CDR1 SGHNT and CDR2 YENEEA. CDR3 region: CASSLGGEGNEQFF. CDR3 bases: TGTGCCAGCAGCTTGGGCGGGGAGGGCAATGAGCAGTTCTTC.

By its share, this clone is medium-sized. V gene TRBV11-3 combines with J gene TRBJ1-1; D unresolved. There are 14 residues in the CDR3. V lost 1 base to trimming and J lost 4 bases, with 10 bases between them. Per germline, CDR1 SGHNT and CDR2 YENEEA. CDR3 DNA sequence: TGTGCCAGCAGCTTAGGGGTTGGTGGCACTGAAGCTTTCTTT. Translating gives CASSLGVGGTEAFF. The whole variable domain, remainder taken from reference TRBV11-3 and TRBJ1-1, is EAGVVQSPRYKIIEKKQPVAFWCNPISGHNTLYWYLQNLGQGPELLIRYENEEAVDDSQLPKDRFSAERLKGVDSTLKIQPAELGDSAVYLCASSLGVGGTEAFFGQGTRLTVV.

This sequence joins TRBV5-1 and TRBJ1-2; TRBD1 agrees at 7 bases. Germline CDR1 and CDR2: SGHRS and YFSETQ. The CDR3 extends over 15 amino acids. The V segment lost 4 bases and the J segment 5 bases; nucleotides outside the gene matches: 11. The DNA of the CDR3 is TGCGCCAGCAGCCCGTCACAGGGGCCGACTTATGGCTACACCTTC. Translated: CASSPSQGPTYGYTF.

This clone appeared a single time. The rearrangement links TRBV10-2 to TRBJ1-1; the D gene is possibly TRBD1 (5 bases). CDR1 WSHSY and CDR2 SAAADI come from the germline V gene. The CDR3 is 16 residues long. The V end was cut by 0 bases, the J end by 6 bases, with 17 bases between. DNA of the CDR3: TGCGCCAGCAGTGAGTCGGGTGGGGTCCCGGGGGCTGAAGCTTTCTTT. Protein sequence: CASSESGGVPGAEAFF.

The CDR3 region is CASSLAGVMNTEAFF. The CDR3 bases are TGTGCCAGCAGCCTCGCTGGGGTAATGAACACTGAAGCTTTCTTT. The chain uses TRBV9 and TRBJ1-1; no clear D. Germline CDR1 and CDR2: SGDLS and YYNGEE. Trimming removed 4 bases at V and 0 bases at J, with 13 bases between. The CDR3 has 15 amino acids.

The chain employs TRBV5-1 and TRBJ1-4, with 12 bases identical to TRBD1. Trimming took 7 bases from V and 7 from J; bases not matched to a gene: 5. Germline values: CDR1 SGHRS, CDR2 YFSETQ. CDR3 length: 14 amino acids. The CDR3 loop reads CASAGTGGSEKLFF. The CDR3 bases are TGCGCCAGCGCCGGGACAGGGGGCAGTGAAAAACTGTTTTTT.

This clone was seen more than once but under ten times. The CDR3 sequence: CASSRTGTVAEAFF. The CDR3, as DNA: TGTGCCAGCAGCCGCACAGGGACGGTCGCTGAAGCTTTCTTT. The chain couples TRBV11-3 to TRBJ1-1; possible D gene TRBD1, 6 bases. Germline CDR1 reads SGHNT; CDR2 reads YENEEA. There are 14 residues in the CDR3. The V end was cut by 5 bases, the J end by 6 bases, with 16 bases between.

By sample share, this clone is medium-sized (0.01 to 0.1%). The genes are TRBV28 and TRBJ1-2, with 9 bases that match TRBD1. V lost 6 bases and J lost 4; bases outside the gene matches: 6. CDR3 length equals 14 residues. CDR1 MDHEN and CDR2 SYDVKM come from the germline V gene. In nucleotides, the CDR3 is TGTGCCAGCAGCACAGGGGGCTCTGGCTATGGCTACACCTTC. Translated, it gives CASSTGGSGYGYTF.

The J gene is TRBJ2-7, the V gene TRBV14; D is undetermined. V was clipped by 0 bases and J by 1 base, with 7 bases between them. The CDR3 sequence is 14 residues long. Germline assignment: CDR1 SGHDN and CDR2 FVKESK. The CDR3 sequence is CASSQEGFSYEQYF. CDR3 sequence (DNA): TGTGCCAGCAGCCAAGAAGGCTTTTCCTACGAGCAGTACTTC.

Sample share makes this clone medium-sized. This sequence joins TRBV2 and TRBJ1-1, with TRBD1 matching over 8 bases. Trimming took 8 bases from V and 4 from J; bases not matched to a gene: 9. CDR3 length: 14 residues. In germline, CDR1 is SNHLY, CDR2 FYNNEI. The CDR3 loop reads CASGGDRRITEAFF. The CDR3 region has the DNA TGTGCCAGCGGGGGGGACAGGCGCATCACTGAAGCTTTCTTT.

The chain links TRBV5-1 to TRBJ2-6; TRBD1 matches at 8 bases. This CDR3 is built from 15 residues. Germline V gene sequence: CDR1 SGHRS, CDR2 YFSETQ. The V segment lost 5 bases and the J segment 2 bases; nucleotides outside the gene matches: 3. In DNA, the CDR3 is TGCGCCAGCAGGGCAGGGGGCGCTGGGGCCAACGTCCTGACTTTC. Residues: CASRAGGAGANVLTF.

The V gene is TRBV30, the J gene TRBJ2-2; TRBD2 is a possible D gene (5 bases). This CDR3 spans 14 amino acids. Germline loops: CDR1 GTSNPN, CDR2 SVGIG (reference sequence). Trimming took 0 bases from V and 4 from J, leaving 9 bases between them. The CDR3 here is CAWSVARGTGELFF. The CDR3 bases are TGTGCCTGGAGTGTTGCCCGGGGCACCGGGGAGCTGTTTTTT.

The V and J genes are TRBV19 and TRBJ1-1; D gene ambiguous. Germline V gives CDR1 LNHDA, CDR2 SQIVND (reference sequence). The V gene lost 7 bases and the J gene lost 5 bases, with 17 bases spanning the gap. This CDR3 has 14 residues. CDR3 sequence reads: CASTLRLPETEAFF. CDR3 coding DNA: TGTGCCAGTACCCTACGACTGCCGGAGACTGAAGCTTTCTTT.

The chain joins TRBV6-8 to TRBJ1-2, with D perhaps TRBD1 (5 bases). CDR1 and CDR2 (germline): MNHGY, SAAAGT. Trimming left V 8 bases short and J 3 bases short, with 16 bases between. The CDR3 is made up of 14 amino acids. The CDR3 DNA reads as TGTGCCAGCTTGCGGTCGGGGGTTGACTATGGCTACACCTTC. Protein product: CASLRSGVDYGYTF.

The CDR3 sequence is CASKGTGNTEAFF. DNA of the CDR3: TGCGCCAGCAAGGGGACAGGGAACACTGAAGCTTTCTTT. V gene TRBV10-2 combines with J gene TRBJ1-1, with 8 bases fitting TRBD1. CDR3 size: 13 residues. The germline V gene encodes CDR1 WSHSY and CDR2 SAAADI. V lost 7 bases to trimming and J lost 1 base; unmatched junction nucleotides: 2.

This clone was seen only a few times. The chain employs TRBV9 and TRBJ1-6; maybe TRBD1 (5 bases). The length of the CDR3 is 14 residues. CDR1 SGDLS and CDR2 YYNGEE come from the germline V gene. V was shortened by 6 bases and J by 7 bases, with 14 bases between the two germline ends. The CDR3 region is CASTAGRSNSPLHF. The CDR3 nucleotides are TGTGCCAGCACCGCGGGGCGGTCAAATTCACCCCTCCACTTT.

V gene TRBV6-8 combines with J gene TRBJ1-5, with 9 bases fitting TRBD1. V shed 5 bases, J shed 6 bases, and the junction held 5 bases outside the gene matches. Germline values: CDR1 MNHGY, CDR2 SAAAGT. The CDR3 contains 14 residues. CDR3 sequence reads: CASSRGQGIQPQHF. CDR3 in DNA: TGTGCCAGCAGTAGGGGACAGGGAATTCAGCCCCAGCATTTT.

The chain recombines TRBV9 with TRBJ2-3; weak D call: TRBD1 (6 bases). CDR1 and CDR2 (germline): SGDLS, YYNGEE. Deletions cut 5 bases from V and 7 bases from J, with 17 bases between. The CDR3 consists of 14 residues. In DNA, the CDR3 is TGTGCCAGCAGTGGACAGCCCATGGCGTATACGCAGTATTTT. It encodes CASSGQPMAYTQYF.

This clone was seen more than once but under ten times. DNA for the CDR3: TGTGCCAGCAGTGACGGGACAGCAGGTCGCTTTCGTGAAGGCTACACCTTC. Translation gives CASSDGTAGRFREGYTF. The V and J genes are TRBV2 and TRBJ1-2; 7 bases match TRBD1. CDR3 size: 17 residues. With V trimmed by 3 bases and J by 8 bases, 18 bases remained unmatched. Looked up from germline, CDR1 is SNHLY and CDR2 is FYNNEI.

A single count supports this clone. The J gene is TRBJ1-2, the V gene TRBV10-2; 7 positions match TRBD1. Germline V lookup: CDR1 WSHSY, CDR2 SAAADI. The CDR3 loop spans 13 amino acids. V gave up 8 bases and J gave up 4 bases; unmatched junction bases: 7. CDR3 protein: CASAGTVLYGYTF. CDR3 nucleotides: TGCGCCAGCGCCGGGACAGTTCTCTATGGCTACACCTTC.

This chain links TRBV11-3 with TRBJ1-4, with D hard to call. Germline V CDR1 and CDR2: SGHNT, YENEEA. This CDR3 is 14 amino acids long. Trimming cost V 0 bases and J 8 bases, with 10 bases left between them. CDR3 residues: CASSLEGREEKLFF. Here the CDR3 DNA reads TGTGCCAGCAGCTTAGAAGGCCGGGAAGAAAAACTGTTTTTT.

In its sample, this clone was seen a few times. V usage is TRBV7-2 and J usage is TRBJ2-7; D remains unclear. The CDR3 sequence is 13 residues long. CDR1 SGHTA and CDR2 FQGNSA come from the germline V gene. Trimming removed 5 bases at V and 3 bases at J, with 11 bases between. The DNA of the CDR3 is TGTGCCAGCAGCACCTCGGGCATCTACGAGCAGTACTTC. It encodes CASSTSGIYEQYF.

By share, this clone ranks as medium-sized. The chain has TRBV6-8 and TRBJ1-2; a possible D gene is TRBD1 (6 bases). Looked up from germline, CDR1 is MNHGY and CDR2 is SAAAGT. The CDR3 totals 17 residues. Trimming removed 4 bases at V and 4 bases at J, with 22 bases between. CDR3 residues: CASSFSWDNRRVYGYTF. The CDR3, as DNA: TGTGCCAGCAGTTTCAGTTGGGACAACCGGCGGGTCTATGGCTACACCTTC.

This clone was found a few times. Other DNA sequences in the sample encode the same CDR3. This chain connects TRBV11-3 to TRBJ1-1; D is ambiguous. This CDR3 contains 14 residues. Germline CDR1 and CDR2: SGHNT and YENEEA. Trimming stripped 2 bases from V and 1 base from J, with 8 bases between. This CDR3 reads CASSLRGGNTEAFF. The CDR3 region has the DNA TGTGCCAGCAGCTTACGAGGCGGGAACACTGAAGCTTTCTTT.

The V and J genes are TRBV11-3 and TRBJ1-2, with a possible D match to TRBD1 (5 bases). The length of the CDR3 is 18 residues. The ends were cut back, 3 bases at V and 3 bases at J, with 23 bases in the middle. Germline-derived CDR1 and CDR2 are SGHNT and YENEEA. The CDR3 region is CASSFHAETELIYYGYTF. CDR3 DNA sequence: TGTGCCAGCAGCTTCCACGCGGAGACAGAACTCATTTACTATGGCTACACCTTC. Variable domain in full (rest from reference TRBV11-3 and TRBJ1-2): EAGVVQSPRYKIIEKKQPVAFWCNPISGHNTLYWYLQNLGQGPELLIRYENEEAVDDSQLPKDRFSAERLKGVDSTLKIQPAELGDSAVYLCASSFHAETELIYYGYTFGSGTRLTVV.

V usage is TRBV12-1 and J usage is TRBJ1-6; the listed D gene, TRBD1, was not tested against the DNA. TRBV12-1 is reported as a pseudogene. The CDR3 loop spans 16 amino acids. CDR3 nucleotides: TGTGCCAGCAGCCCTCCCAGGACAGGGTATAATTCACCCCTCCACTTT. Translation gives CASSPPRTGYNSPLHF.

This chain connects TRBV18 to TRBJ1-1; no reliable D call. The CDR3 covers 12 residues. The V end lost 2 bases, the J end lost 1 base, and 2 bases lay between the germline ends. Germline CDR1 KGHSH, CDR2 LQKENI. The CDR3, as DNA: TGTGCCAGCTCACCAGGGAACACTGAAGCTTTCTTT. Its translation is CASSPGNTEAFF.

The chain joins TRBV10-2 to TRBJ2-7; D might be TRBD2 (5 bases). Germline V gene lookup returns CDR1 WSHSY and CDR2 SAAADI. V was pared by 3 bases and J by 7 bases, with 16 bases between. This CDR3 is built from 14 residues. The CDR3 is CASSEHRGLKEQYF. The CDR3 coding sequence is TGCGCCAGCAGTGAACATCGAGGGTTGAAGGAGCAGTACTTC.

This CDR3 reads CASSQDWTGGPYNEQFF. The CDR3 bases are TGTGCCAGCAGCCAAGATTGGACAGGCGGCCCCTACAATGAGCAGTTCTTC. This chain connects TRBV14 to TRBJ2-1; TRBD1 matches at 7 bases. CDR3 length: 17 amino acids. Germline V gene data show CDR1 as SGHDN and CDR2 as FVKESK. V lost 0 bases and J lost 2; bases outside the gene matches: 7.